The clone carrying this T cell receptor (beta chain) was seen only once. TCRdb keeps only in-frame clones here, not all; method: immunoSEQ multiplex PCR. This sample has 60,000 to 75,000 clones; almost 85% occur once, and the top ten carry approximately 16%. The V gene's germline CDR1 is MNHEY and CDR2 SVGAGI. The CDR3 has 15 residues. The V end lost 0 bases, the J end lost 4 bases, and 12 bases lay between the germline ends. These data come from a study of blood T cell repertoires in COVID-19. The overall study: COVID-19 samples, acute and convalescent, were from the United States, Italy and Spain. T cells, B-cell-depleted T cells, or PBMCs supplied cDNA or gDNA.

Input material: peripheral blood. The chain recombines TRBV6-5 with TRBJ1-1, with no clear D. This receptor was taken from a human donor in a cohort sampled during active COVID-19. The CDR3 DNA is TGTGCCAGCAGTTACTCGGCGCGATCAGGCACTGAAGCTTTCTTT. It is translated as CASSYSARSGTEAFF.